A single sample gave rise to the 14 T cell receptor beta chains below, sequenced in a study of long-term antiretroviral therapy in people with HIV. With survey level as its setting, the immunoSEQ assay was v3.0. The data were produced by immunoSEQ multiplex PCR, yet TCRdb's version contains in-frame clones alone and is incomplete. The profile shows tens of thousands of clones, roughly 82% of them singletons. Here the sequenced sample was unsorted PBMCs, taken 0.3 years after starting antiretroviral therapy. The source of these receptors is a man aged 18 to 29 with HIV.

About this clone: At the DNA level, this CDR3 is encoded by other sequences in the same sample as well. This rearrangement joins TRBV30 to TRBJ2-6; 11 bases line up with TRBD1. Germline CDR1 and CDR2: GTSNPN and SVGIG (reference sequence). V shed 0 bases, J shed 4 bases, and the junction held 8 bases outside the gene matches. CDR3 length: 18 residues. The CDR3: CAWSVPGQGVLGANVLTF. The CDR3 DNA follows: TGTGCCTGGAGTGTACCGGGACAGGGGGTCCTCGGGGCCAACGTCCTGACTTTC.

V gene TRBV6-6 combines with J gene TRBJ2-2; D is unresolved. Per the germline V gene, CDR1 is MNHNY and CDR2 is SVGAGI (reference sequence). V was clipped by 1 base and J by 5 bases, with 5 bases between them. The CDR3 has 13 amino acids. The CDR3 protein is CASSYFVTGELFF. The CDR3 DNA reads TGTGCCAGCAGTTACTTCGTGACCGGGGAGCTGTTTTTT.

The rearrangement joins TRBV7-3 to TRBJ2-2, with TRBD1 identical over 10 bases. The CDR3 runs to 14 residues. The V gene end was trimmed by 6 bases and the J gene end by 5 bases; junction bases not matched to a gene: 3. Germline-derived CDR1 and CDR2 are SGHTA and FQGTGA. The DNA for the CDR3 is TGTGCCAGCAGGTTGGGACAGGGGACCGGGGAGCTGTTTTTT. Translation: CASRLGQGTGELFF.

The genes are TRBV9 and TRBJ2-7, with D perhaps matching TRBD2 (6 bases). Trimming stripped 4 bases from V and 4 bases from J, with 15 bases between. This CDR3 contains 14 residues. The germline V gene encodes CDR1 SGDLS and CDR2 YYNGEE. The CDR3 region is CASSPRLGTYEQYF. The CDR3 nucleotides read TGTGCCAGCAGCCCTCGTCTTGGGACTTACGAGCAGTACTTC.

This clone was seen only once. This chain joins TRBV13 and TRBJ2-1, with 7 positions matching TRBD2. The V segment lost 2 bases and the J segment 6 bases; nucleotides outside the gene matches: 10. Germline CDR1 and CDR2: PRHDT and FYEKMQ (reference sequence). This CDR3 has 16 amino acids. This CDR3 is CASSLPLQAGPNEQFF. For the CDR3, the DNA is TGTGCCAGCAGCTTACCCCTTCAAGCGGGGCCCAATGAGCAGTTCTTC.

The rearrangement joins TRBV9 to TRBJ2-7; D is unclear. The CDR3 is made up of 13 amino acids. CDR1 is SGDLS, CDR2 YYNGEE, per germline. Trimming left V 4 bases short and J 3 bases short, with 11 bases between. The CDR3 sequence: CASSPRASYEQYF. Written as DNA, the CDR3 is TGTGCCAGCAGCCCCCGGGCCAGCTACGAGCAGTACTTC. The variable domain in full, with the rest retrieved from reference TRBV9 and TRBJ2-7, is DSGVTQTPKHLITATGQRVTLRCSPRSGDLSVYWYQQSLDQGLQFLIQYYNGEERAKGNILERFSAQQFPDLHSELNLSSLELGDSALYFCASSPRASYEQYFGPGTRLTVT.

This rearrangement joins TRBV5-4 to TRBJ2-2; TRBD1 matches 10 bases. The germline V gene encodes CDR1 SGHNT and CDR2 YYREEE (reference sequence). The CDR3 loop spans 16 amino acids. The V gene end was trimmed by 4 bases and the J gene end by 6 bases; junction bases not matched to a gene: 9. The CDR3 nucleotides are TGTGCCAGCAGCGTCCCGGGACAGGGGTTATCCGGGGAGCTGTTTTTT. The encoded protein is CASSVPGQGLSGELFF.

CDR3 in amino acids: CATSRDQEGTDYGYTF. CDR3 in DNA: TGTGCCACCAGCAGAGACCAAGAAGGGACTGACTATGGCTACACCTTC. The rearrangement links TRBV15 to TRBJ1-2; the D gene is possibly TRBD1 (5 bases). Per the germline V gene, CDR1 is LNHNV and CDR2 is YYDKDF (reference sequence). CDR3 size: 16 residues. The V end lost 0 bases, the J end lost 3 bases, and 14 bases lay between the germline ends.

The chain couples TRBV29-1 to TRBJ2-7, with 8 bases aligning to TRBD1. This CDR3 region has 12 residues. Looked up from germline, CDR1 is SQVTM and CDR2 is ANQGSEA. J lost 0 bases, V lost 6 bases, and 1 base had no gene match. CDR3 protein: CSVGTGSYEQYF. The CDR3 nucleotides are TGCAGCGTCGGGACAGGCTCCTACGAGCAGTACTTC.

DNA for the CDR3: TGTGCCAGCACCCCAGGGGCTAGCGGTTCCTACGAGCAGTACTTC. Protein: CASTPGASGSYEQYF. This chain joins TRBV6-1 and TRBJ2-7, with D possibly TRBD2 on 7 matching bases. The CDR3 covers 15 residues. Germline V gene data show CDR1 as MNHNS and CDR2 as SASEGT. Trimming took off 7 bases at V and 1 base at J, with 17 bases between the two ends.

The chain recombines TRBV18 with TRBJ1-1, with TRBD1 identical over 10 bases. CDR1 and CDR2 from the germline V gene are KGHSH and LQKENI. CDR3 length equals 15 residues. The V and J ends lost 5 bases and 3 bases, in that order; junction bases with no gene match: 6. For the CDR3, the DNA is TGTGCCAGCTCAACTCGACAGGGGGCAGACACTGAAGCTTTCTTT. Translated, it gives CASSTRQGADTEAFF.

This clone occurred a few times. The chain carries TRBV19 and TRBJ2-6; D call uncertain. This CDR3 region has 14 residues. Germline V gives CDR1 LNHDA, CDR2 SQIVND (reference sequence). Trimming shortened V by 3 bases and J by 0 bases, and 3 bases separated the two germline ends. This chain's CDR3 is CASSMFSGANVLTF. CDR3 sequence (DNA): TGTGCCAGTAGTATGTTCTCTGGGGCCAACGTCCTGACTTTC.

This chain connects TRBV28 to TRBJ2-2; D gene uncertain. CDR1 and CDR2 (germline): MDHEN, SYDVKM. Trimming took off 6 bases at V and 3 bases at J, with 17 bases between the two ends. CDR3 size: 16 residues. DNA for the CDR3: TGTGCCAGCAGGATTCCGGGCCCCCCGTACACCGGGGAGCTGTTTTTT. Translation: CASRIPGPPYTGELFF.

The chain links TRBV5-5 to TRBJ2-7, with D perhaps TRBD2 (6 bases). The germline gives CDR1 SGHKS, CDR2 YYEKEE (reference sequence). This CDR3 contains 14 residues. V dropped 0 bases and J dropped 0 bases, with 7 bases sitting between them. The CDR3 is CASSLGGASYEQYF. DNA for the CDR3: TGTGCCAGCAGCTTGGGCGGGGCCTCCTACGAGCAGTACTTC. The full variable domain, its missing parts supplied by reference TRBV5-5 and TRBJ2-7, is DAGVTQSPTHLIKTRGQQVTLRCSPISGHKSVSWYQQVLGQGPQFIFQYYEKEERGRGNFPDRFSARQFPNYSSELNVNALLLGDSALYLCASSLGGASYEQYFGPGTRLTVT.